The TCR beta chain under discussion was sequenced for a study of cytomegalovirus exposure and HLA in healthy donors. It was with 60 Vbeta and 13 Jbeta primers that the PCR ran. Only in-frame clones appear in the TCRdb table, and some are missing; sequencing was by immunoSEQ multiplex PCR. The sample includes roughly 92,000 clones, approximately 81% seen only once; the top ten take under 5.5%. General study points: After further analysis at a later stage, 16,951 TCR beta sequences were associated with HLA alleles at 0.05 false discovery rate.

With respect to this clone: Its antigen is not known.

Sequenced sample: PBMCs. The TCR sequence derives from a woman in her 70s in good health and CMV-seropositive.

Written as DNA, the CDR3 is TGTGCCAGCAGCCGTAACGGTTACTCCTACAATGAGCAGTTCTTC. Translated: CASSRNGYSYNEQFF. The chain recombines TRBV7-2 with TRBJ2-1; unclear D gene. V dropped 5 bases and J dropped 0 bases, with 11 bases sitting between them. The CDR3 consists of 15 residues. Germline CDR1 SGHTA, CDR2 FQGNSA.